The TCR beta chain under discussion was sequenced for a study of shared T cell receptors in the human thymus (dated by TCRdb to about 2021). In the study overall: The study investigated the way shared, self-reactive T-cell receptor alpha chains are produced in the human thymus.

Reading from cysteine to phenylalanine, the CDR3 counts 15 amino acids. Here the CDR3 DNA is all that survives: 45 bases in frame from base 1. V was cut back by 1 base and J by 5 bases, leaving a gap of 13 bases between them. CDR1 and CDR2 are drawn from the germline V gene: LGHNA, YSLEER. The receptor library was made with the immunoSEQ multiplex PCR assay. TCRdb took this table from immuneACCESS and kept in-frame rearrangements with V and J called. Such tables lack part of the clones; where checked against another copy, unresolved V genes explain under half of the gap, and the rest is unexplained. Within this sample are approximately 730,000 clones, with approximately 85% of them counted one time only. Clones ranked in the top ten supply 0.008% to 0.011% of the sample. On this clone itself: Its antigen remains unidentified. There are no base qualities to consult, and no much larger clone falls within one base.

These same records also appear under a second study, on human thymus T cells. The second source states: Immunologically healthy infants undergoing open corrective cardiac surgery for congenital heart defects in Finland were used as donors. Thymus tissue was collected as surgical resects that were removed during corrective cardiac surgery. Usage of V and J gene segments appeared to be biased in both the thymic and the peripheral blood repertoires. According to the related research, thymic TCR repertoires were highly overlapping among unrelated individuals. The study described the TCR alpha and beta repertoires in about eight infant thymus samples and a few matching peripheral blood samples. The infant donors were about 7 to 250 days old, and the cohort included roughly six males and a couple of females. Thymocytes were mechanically released from the tissue and were stored as pellets of 10-30 million cells at -70 degrees C. Genomic DNA was extracted from frozen cell pellets with a QIAsymphony instrument. Using the immunoSEQ multiplex PCR assay, the TCRB and TCRAD loci were amplified from a standardized quantity of quality-controlled genomic DNA. The V(D)J region was spanned by amplicons of a length sufficient to cover the CDR3 and to identify V and J genes. The amplicons were sequenced on an Illumina platform via the commercial immunoSEQ service. Primer bias and sequencing errors were corrected as previously described, and TCRAD and TCRB were defined on the basis of the IMGT database. Analysis of the repertoires was done with immunoSEQ Analyzer 3.0 and VDJTools and included basic statistics, V/J segment usage, diversity estimates, rarefaction and pairwise overlap. Diversity was estimated with Chao1, ChaoE, Efron-Thisted, Shannon and inverse Simpson indices, and also on datasets down-sampled to the smallest sample. Repertoire overlap was determined by strict matching of CDR3 nucleotide sequence, V gene and J gene, and Jaccard-based multidimensional scaling clustering was applied. On average, thymus samples gave roughly 740,000 unique TCRB clonotypes, whereas blood samples gave 75,000 to 95,000.

Source material: thymocytes. The sequence came from a girl younger than two with a congenital heart defect. Donor details come from another sample of the same person, matched by shared clones. The sequence links TRBV4-3 to TRBJ2-3; the D gene is unclear. The DNA reads as follows: TGCGCCAGCAGCCAAGGTAGTAAACCGGTAGATACGCAGTATTTT. This yields the protein CASSQGSKPVDTQYF.